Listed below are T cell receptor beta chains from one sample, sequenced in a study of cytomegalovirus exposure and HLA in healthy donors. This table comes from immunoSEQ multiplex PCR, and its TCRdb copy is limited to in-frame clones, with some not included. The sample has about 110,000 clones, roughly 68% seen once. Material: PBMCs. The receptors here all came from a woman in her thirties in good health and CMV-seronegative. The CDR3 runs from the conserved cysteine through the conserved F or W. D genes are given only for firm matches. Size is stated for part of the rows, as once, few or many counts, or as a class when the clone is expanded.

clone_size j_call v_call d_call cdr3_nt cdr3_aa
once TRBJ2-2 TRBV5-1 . TGCGCCAGCAGCTTCCGAGGGTCCGCCGGGGAGCTGTTTTTT CASSFRGSAGELFF
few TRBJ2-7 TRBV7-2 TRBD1 TGTGCCAGCAGCTTAGACGGGACAGGGGTCCGCGAGCAGTACTTC CASSLDGTGVREQYF
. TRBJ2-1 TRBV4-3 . TGCGCCAGCAGCCAAGAGGTTCGAGGCTACAATGAGCAGTTCTTC CASSQEVRGYNEQFF
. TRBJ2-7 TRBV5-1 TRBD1 TGCGCCAGCAGCTTGGTTTGGACAGGGGGTTTTTACGAGCAGTACTTC CASSLVWTGGFYEQYF
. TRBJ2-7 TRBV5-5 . TGTGCCAGCAGCTCCCGATACTTGCGCGAGCAGTACTTC CASSSRYLREQYF
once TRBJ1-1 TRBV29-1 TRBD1 TGCAGCGTTGATCGTGTGGACAGGGGAGAAGCTTTCTTT CSVDRVDRGEAFF
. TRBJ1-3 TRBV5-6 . TGTGCCAGCAGCTTCCCGCCCGGGAACTCTGGAAACACCATATATTTT CASSFPPGNSGNTIYF
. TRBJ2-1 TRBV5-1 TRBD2 TGCGCCAGCAGCTTGGCGGGGGGAAGCTCCTACAATGAGCAGTTCTTC CASSLAGGSSYNEQFF
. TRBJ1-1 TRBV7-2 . TGTGCCAGCAGCTTAGAGGGGTGGGGCACTGAAGCTTTCTTT CASSLEGWGTEAFF
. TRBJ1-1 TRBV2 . TGTGCCAGCAGTGAGGGGTGGGGGCGGTCTGAAGCTTTCTTT CASSEGWGRSEAFF
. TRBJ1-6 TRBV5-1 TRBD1 TGCGCCAGTACCATTCGGGACAGGATCTCGTCACCCCTCCACTTT CASTIRDRISSPLHF
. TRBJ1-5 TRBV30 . TGTGCCTTCTCACAGAGACAAAATCCCCAGCATTTT CAFSQRQNPQHF
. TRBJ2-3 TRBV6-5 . TGTGCCAGCAGTTACTCCGGGTTTACAGATACGCAGTATTTT CASSYSGFTDTQYF
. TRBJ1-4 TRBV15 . TGTGCCACCAGCAGAGACAGGTTTGATGAAAAACTGTTTTTT CATSRDRFDEKLFF
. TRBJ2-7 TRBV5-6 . TGTGCCAGCAGCTTCGGAGACGAGCAGTACTTC CASSFGDEQYF
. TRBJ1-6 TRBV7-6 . TGTGCCAGCAGCTTAATGTCAGGGCTTAATTCACCCCTCCACTTT CASSLMSGLNSPLHF
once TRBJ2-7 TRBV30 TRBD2 TGTGCCTGGAACGGACCAGGCGGGGGATCCTACGAGCAGTACTTC CAWNGPGGGSYEQYF
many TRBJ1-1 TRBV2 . TGTGCCAGCTCACCTAAAGCCACTGAAGCTTTCTTT CASSPKATEAFF
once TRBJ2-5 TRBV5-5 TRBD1 TGTGCCAGCAGCCGGGACAGGGGTAGGGGGGAGACCCAGTACTTC CASSRDRGRGETQYF
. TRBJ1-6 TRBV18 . TGTGCCAGCTCACCAGGGCTTAGTAATTCACCCCTCCACTTT CASSPGLSNSPLHF
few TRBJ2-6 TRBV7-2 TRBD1 TGTGCCAGCAGCTTAACAGGGGGGACTGGGGCCAACGTCCTGACTTTC CASSLTGGTGANVLTF
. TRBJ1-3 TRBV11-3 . TGTGCCAGCAGCTTGTTGGGCAGGGTCGGAAACACCATATATTTT CASSLLGRVGNTIYF
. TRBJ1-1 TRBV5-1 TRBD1 TGCGCCAGCAGTTCGGAGGGACAGGGAGGATTGGTCACTGAAGCTTTCTTT CASSSEGQGGLVTEAFF
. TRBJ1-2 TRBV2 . TGTGCCAGCGGGGGTGGGGGGGCTGGCTACACCTTC CASGGGGAGYTF
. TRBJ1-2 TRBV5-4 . TGTGCCAGCACCCTTTCGGGGACACACTATGGCTACACCTTC CASTLSGTHYGYTF
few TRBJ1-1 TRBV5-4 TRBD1 TGTGCCAGCAGCAGACAGGGGCCCACTGAAGCTTTCTTT CASSRQGPTEAFF
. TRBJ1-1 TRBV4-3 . TGCGCCAGCAGCCAAGCCCCCCAGAACACTGAAGCTTTCTTT CASSQAPQNTEAFF
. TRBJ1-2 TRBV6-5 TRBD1 TGTGCCAGCAGTTATACGGGACAGGGGGCTAAGGATGGCTACACCTTC CASSYTGQGAKDGYTF
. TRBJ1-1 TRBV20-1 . TGCAGTGCTAGGATACCCGCAGGAGCTTTCTTT CSARIPAGAFF
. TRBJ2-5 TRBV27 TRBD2 TGTGCCAGCAGTTCTAGCGGGGGGGCAAACCAAGAGACCCAGTACTTC CASSSSGGANQETQYF
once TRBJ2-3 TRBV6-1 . TGTGCCAGCAGTGTACAGCGGGCCACAGATACGCAGTATTTT CASSVQRATDTQYF
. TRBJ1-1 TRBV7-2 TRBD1 TGTGCCAGCAGGCCTGGGACAGGCGGACACGTCCAAGCTTTCTTT CASRPGTGGHVQAFF
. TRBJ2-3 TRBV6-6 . TGTGCCAGCAGTTTTAGGGGGGATACGCAGTATTTT CASSFRGDTQYF
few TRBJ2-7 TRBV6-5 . TGTGCCAGCAAAGGGGCGGGACTCGGCGAGCAGTACTTC CASKGAGLGEQYF
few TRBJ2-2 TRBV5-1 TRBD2 TGCGCCAGCAGCCCTACTAGCGGGGCGACCGGGGAGCTGTTTTTT CASSPTSGATGELFF
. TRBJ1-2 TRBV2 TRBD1 TGTGCCAGCAGTCGGACAGGGCCGGGGGATGGCTACACCTTC CASSRTGPGDGYTF
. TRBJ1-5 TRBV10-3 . TGTGCCATCAGTGAGTCACCAGGGAACGATCAGCCCCAGCATTTT CAISESPGNDQPQHF
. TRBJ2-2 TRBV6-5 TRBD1 TGTGCCAGCATCCGGACAGGGCAAACCGGGGAGCTGTTTTTT CASIRTGQTGELFF
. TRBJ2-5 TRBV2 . TGTGCCAGCAGTTCTTACAGGTTTAGGGAGACCCAGTACTTC CASSSYRFRETQYF
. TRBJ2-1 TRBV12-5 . TGTGCTAGTAAGAGCGACTACAATGAGCAGTTCTTC CASKSDYNEQFF
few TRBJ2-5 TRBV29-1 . TGCAGCGTTGTTGGCGGAGTTAAAGAGACCCAGTACTTC CSVVGGVKETQYF
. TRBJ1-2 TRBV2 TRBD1 TGTGCCAACAGTGCGGACAGGGGGATCGATGGCTACACCTTC CANSADRGIDGYTF
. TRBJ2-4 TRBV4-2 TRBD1 TGTGCCAGCAGCCAATCACAGGGGGCGGAAAACATTCAGTACTTC CASSQSQGAENIQYF
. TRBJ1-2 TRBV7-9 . TGTGCCAGCAGCTTATCCAGGGAAGTGGGTGGCTACACCTTC CASSLSREVGGYTF
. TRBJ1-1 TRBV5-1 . TGCGCCAGCAGCTTCGTTATCCAGGGAGGAGCGAACACTGAAGCTTTCTTT CASSFVIQGGANTEAFF
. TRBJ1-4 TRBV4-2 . TGTGCCAGCAGCCAAGATCCGTCCGGTACCGCAACTAATGAAAAACTGTTTTTT CASSQDPSGTATNEKLFF
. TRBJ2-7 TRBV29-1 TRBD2 TGCAGCGTTGGGGAAGCGGTAGCGGGTGACGCCTACGAGCAGTACTTC CSVGEAVAGDAYEQYF